What follows are 30 T cell receptor beta chains derived from one specimen sequenced in a study of blood T cell repertoires in COVID-19. TCRdb's copy holds only in-frame clones and misses some; the assay was immunoSEQ multiplex PCR. The sample holds around 300,000 clones, around nine tenths seen once. Material for sequencing was peripheral blood. The receptors shown here come from a woman between 40 and 55 years old who had recovered from COVID-19.

The chain uses TRBV7-6 and TRBJ1-1, with D perhaps matching TRBD1 (5 bases). From germline, CDR1 is SGHVS and CDR2 FNYEAQ. V was cut by 5 bases and J by 1 base, with 8 bases left in between. This CDR3 spans 13 amino acids. The CDR3 is CASSLGQNTEAFF. As DNA, the CDR3 is TGTGCCAGCAGCCTAGGACAGAACACTGAAGCTTTCTTT.

The rearrangement links TRBV14 to TRBJ2-1, with 12 bases that match TRBD2. The CDR3 length is 16 residues. Germline V gene lookup returns CDR1 SGHDN and CDR2 FVKESK. The V gene end was trimmed by 1 base and the J gene end by 7 bases; junction bases not matched to a gene: 5. The CDR3 region has the DNA TGTGCCAGCAGCCAAGTAAAACTAGCGGGAGGAAATGAGCAGTTCTTC. Amino acid sequence: CASSQVKLAGGNEQFF. Complete variable domain (other parts from reference TRBV14 and TRBJ2-1): EAGVTQFPSHSVIEKGQTVTLRCDPISGHDNLYWYRRVMGKEIKFLLHFVKESKQDESGMPNNRFLAERTGGTYSTLKVQPAELEDSGVYFCASSQVKLAGGNEQFFGPGTRLTVL.

The J gene is TRBJ1-1, the V gene TRBV28, with D maybe TRBD1 (5 bases). This CDR3 spans 14 amino acids. V lost 8 bases, J lost 6 bases, and 19 bases lay in between. CDR1 is MDHEN and CDR2 is SYDVKM in the germline V gene. CDR3 region: CASVPDGGSAEAFF. In DNA form, the CDR3 reads TGTGCCAGCGTTCCGGATGGGGGGTCGGCTGAAGCTTTCTTT.

The CDR3 sequence: CASSPTQVNTEAFF. The CDR3, as DNA: TGTGCCAGCTCACCAACACAGGTGAACACTGAAGCTTTCTTT. The V call is TRBV18, the J call TRBJ1-1; D perhaps matches TRBD1 (5 bases). The ends were cut back, 2 bases at V and 0 bases at J, with 7 bases in the middle. The CDR3 is made up of 14 amino acids. Germline values: CDR1 KGHSH, CDR2 LQKENI.

The rearrangement links TRBV30 to TRBJ1-2, with a tentative D call TRBD1 (5 bases). V was cut by 4 bases and J by 8 bases, with 11 bases left in between. Germline CDR1 and CDR2: GTSNPN and SVGIG (reference sequence). The CDR3 covers 11 residues. CDR3 region: CAWMGRGGYTF. As DNA, the CDR3 is TGTGCCTGGATGGGGCGTGGGGGCTACACCTTC.

CDR3 in amino acids: CASSLDAGEAGELFF. DNA of the CDR3: TGCGCCAGCAGCTTGGACGCGGGAGAGGCCGGGGAGCTGTTTTTT. This chain connects TRBV5-1 to TRBJ2-2; 7 positions agree with TRBD2. Germline V CDR1 and CDR2: SGHRS, YFSETQ. V shed 0 bases, J shed 6 bases, and the junction held 5 bases outside the gene matches. CDR3 length equals 15 residues.

V gene TRBV19 combines with J gene TRBJ2-3; 11 nucleotides agree with TRBD2. Germline-derived CDR1 and CDR2 are LNHDA and SQIVND (reference sequence). Trimming took 5 bases from V and 0 from J; bases not matched to a gene: 4. The CDR3 length is 16 residues. The CDR3 loop is CASSPGLAASTDTQYF. In nucleotides, the CDR3 is TGTGCCAGTAGTCCGGGACTAGCGGCCAGCACAGATACGCAGTATTTT. Looking up the rest from reference TRBV19 and TRBJ2-3 gives the full variable domain: DGGITQSPKYLFRKEGQNVTLSCEQNLNHDAMYWYRQDPGQGLRLIYYSQIVNDFQKGDIAEGYSVSREKKESFPLTVTSAQKNPTAFYLCASSPGLAASTDTQYFGPGTRLTVL.

The rearrangement links TRBV3-1 (or the pseudogene TRBV3-2) to TRBJ2-1; 15 bases map to TRBD2. The junction had 13 bases not matched to a gene; V was cut back by 4 bases and J by 6 bases. The germline V gene has CDR1 LGHDT and CDR2 YNNKEL (reference sequence). This CDR3 contains 19 residues. Written as DNA, the CDR3 is TGTGCCAGCAGCCCCCGGACTAGCGGGAGGGCACTGGCGGGCAATGAGCAGTTCTTC. Amino acid sequence: CASSPRTSGRALAGNEQFF.

The chain employs TRBV7-2 and TRBJ2-1; TRBD2 matches 11 bases. The CDR3 spans 16 residues. Germline lookup yields CDR1 SGHTA and CDR2 FQGNSA. The V gene end was trimmed by 2 bases and the J gene end by 6 bases; junction bases not matched to a gene: 6. The CDR3 is CASSLRGTSGFNEQFF. CDR3 coding DNA: TGTGCCAGCAGCTTAAGAGGGACTAGCGGTTTCAATGAGCAGTTCTTC.

The chain's CDR3 is CASSPVRSNNYGYTF. In DNA form, the CDR3 reads TGTGCCAGCAGTCCGGTGAGATCAAACAACTATGGCTACACCTTC. The chain recombines TRBV27 with TRBJ1-2; unclear D gene. Germline V gives CDR1 MNHEY, CDR2 SMNVEV (reference sequence). Trimming took off 5 bases at V and 2 bases at J, with 15 bases between the two ends. The CDR3 extends over 15 amino acids.

The chain combines TRBV19 with TRBJ2-2; D unclear. V was shortened by 6 bases and J by 8 bases, with 7 bases between the two germline ends. CDR3 length: 11 residues. Per the germline V gene, CDR1 is LNHDA and CDR2 is SQIVND (reference sequence). The CDR3 loop is CASSLRGELFF. The CDR3, as DNA: TGTGCCAGTAGCCTGCGGGGGGAGCTGTTTTTT.

The gene calls are TRBV18 and TRBJ1-5; D not resolved. CDR3 length equals 15 residues. The germline CDR1 and CDR2 sequences are KGHSH and LQKENI. Trimming pared 3 bases from V and 3 bases from J, leaving 12 bases between. This chain's CDR3 is CASSPQFIDNQPQHF. The CDR3 coding sequence is TGTGCCAGCTCACCCCAGTTTATTGACAATCAGCCCCAGCATTTT. Filled out from reference TRBV18 and TRBJ1-5, the complete variable domain reads NAGVMQNPRHLVRRRGQEARLRCSPMKGHSHVYWYRQLPEEGLKFMVYLQKENIIDESGMPKERFSAEFPKEGPSILRIQQVVRGDSAAYFCASSPQFIDNQPQHFGDGTRLSIL.

V and J are TRBV18 and TRBJ1-1; the D gene is possibly TRBD1 (6 bases). The CDR3 spans 15 residues. Germline-derived CDR1 and CDR2 are KGHSH and LQKENI. V gave up 1 base and J gave up 0 bases, with 9 bases separating them. CDR3 protein: CASSPQGGMNTEAFF. The DNA of the CDR3 is TGTGCCAGCTCACCACAGGGGGGGATGAACACTGAAGCTTTCTTT.

This rearrangement joins TRBV5-1 to TRBJ1-1, with D possibly being TRBD1 (6 bases). The germline CDR1 and CDR2 sequences are SGHRS and YFSETQ. The length of the CDR3 is 14 residues. V dropped 4 bases and J dropped 7 bases, with 17 bases sitting between them. DNA of the CDR3: TGCGCCAGCAGCCCTGAACCGGACAGAAGTGAAGCTTTCTTT. It encodes CASSPEPDRSEAFF.

The rearrangement links TRBV7-6 to TRBJ1-1; TRBD1 agrees at 7 bases. Germline V CDR1 and CDR2: SGHVS, FNYEAQ. This CDR3 has 16 amino acids. V was pared by 1 base and J by 1 base, with 6 bases of the junction left unmatched. CDR3 amino acids: CASSLEHRGENTEAFF. The CDR3 DNA reads as TGTGCCAGCAGCTTAGAGCACAGGGGAGAGAACACTGAAGCTTTCTTT.

The CDR3 sequence is CAWSSTGGSQPQHF. The CDR3 DNA reads as TGTGCCTGGAGTTCGACAGGGGGGAGTCAGCCCCAGCATTTT. The chain is built from TRBV30 and TRBJ1-5, with TRBD1 matching 9 bases. The CDR3 extends over 14 amino acids. Germline trimming cut 2 bases from V and 6 bases from J; bases unmatched to any gene: 5. Germline CDR1 is GTSNPN and CDR2 is SVGIG (reference sequence). The variable domain in full, completed from reference TRBV30 and TRBJ1-5, reads SQTIHQWPATLVQPVGSPLSLECTVEGTSNPNLYWYRQAAGRGLQLLFYSVGIGQISSEVPQNLSASRPQDRQFILSSKKLLLSDSGFYLCAWSSTGGSQPQHFGDGTRLSIL.

The chain links TRBV7-2 to TRBJ1-5; D call uncertain. The V and J ends lost 5 bases and 3 bases respectively, with 8 bases between them. The CDR3 consists of 13 residues. Looked up from germline, CDR1 is SGHTA and CDR2 is FQGNSA. Here the CDR3 DNA reads TGTGCCAGCAGCAGGGAGGCCAATCAGCCCCAGCATTTT. Encoded protein: CASSREANQPQHF.

Only a few counts were recorded for this clone. J is TRBJ1-2 and V is TRBV28; no clear D. Per germline, CDR1 MDHEN and CDR2 SYDVKM. This CDR3 contains 13 residues. Trimming shortened V by 3 bases and J by 10 bases, and 15 bases separated the two germline ends. This CDR3 reads CASSFTTSGTYTF. CDR3 in DNA: TGTGCCAGCAGTTTTACAACGTCGGGTACCTACACCTTC.

This clone appeared a few times. This chain joins TRBV16 and TRBJ2-5; D not resolved. This CDR3 has 16 residues. Germline CDR1 and CDR2: KGHSY and FQNENV. V gave up 3 bases and J gave up 1 base, with 15 bases separating them. This CDR3 is CASSHAQLSSQETQYF. CDR3 bases: TGTGCCAGCAGCCATGCACAGCTAAGTTCCCAAGAGACCCAGTACTTC. The full variable domain, with the rest looked up from reference TRBV16 and TRBJ2-5, is GEEVAQTPKHLVRGEGQKAKLYCAPIKGHSYVFWYQQVLKNEFKFLISFQNENVFDETGMPKERFSAKCLPNSPCSLEIQATKLEDSAVYFCASSHAQLSSQETQYFGPGTRLLVL.

The chain recombines TRBV4-2 with TRBJ2-7; D unresolved. This CDR3 has 16 amino acids. Germline CDR1 is LGHNA and CDR2 is YNFKEQ. V lost 5 bases to trimming and J lost 3 bases, with 20 bases between them. The DNA of the CDR3 is TGTGCCAGCAGCTTCCCGGCGGTTCCCCCGATCTACGAGCAGTACTTC. Residues: CASSFPAVPPIYEQYF.

The chain recombines TRBV7-2 with TRBJ1-1, with 7 bases lining up with TRBD1. The CDR3 runs to 16 residues. V was pared by 7 bases and J by 0 bases, with 11 bases of the junction left unmatched. Germline CDR1 SGHTA, CDR2 FQGNSA. DNA of the CDR3: TGTGCCAGCACCCCGGGACAGATCAACCTGAACACTGAAGCTTTCTTT. As protein: CASTPGQINLNTEAFF.

The V call is TRBV3-1 (or the pseudogene TRBV3-2), the J call TRBJ2-1, with 7 positions matching TRBD2. The J segment lost 4 bases and the V segment lost 3 bases, leaving 15 bases of the junction unmatched. The CDR3 covers 18 residues. Germline V gene data show CDR1 as LGHDT and CDR2 as YNNKEL (reference sequence). CDR3 amino acids: CASSQSSTSVVGYNEQFF. For the CDR3, the DNA is TGTGCCAGCAGCCAGTCGTCCACTAGCGTGGTTGGGTACAATGAGCAGTTCTTC.

The chain carries TRBV2 and TRBJ2-1; D unclear. Germline V gene sequence: CDR1 SNHLY, CDR2 FYNNEI. This CDR3 contains 9 residues. Trimming cost V 5 bases and J 15 bases, with 8 bases left between them. CDR3 in DNA: TGTGCCAGCAGTCCTCCGTCGTTCTTC. This sequence encodes CASSPPSFF.

This chain joins TRBV18 and TRBJ2-1, with 9 bases matching TRBD1. Germline assignment: CDR1 KGHSH and CDR2 LQKENI. With 5 bases clipped from V and 5 bases from J, the junction kept 1 base outside the gene matches. The CDR3 totals 13 residues. The CDR3: CASSDRGDNEQFF. Here the CDR3 DNA reads TGTGCCAGCTCAGACAGGGGGGACAATGAGCAGTTCTTC.

The chain has TRBV11-3 and TRBJ2-3; the D is unclear. Trimming removed 0 bases from V and 5 bases from J, with 3 bases in between. This CDR3 is 12 amino acids long. Germline loops: CDR1 SGHNT, CDR2 YENEEA. The CDR3 bases are TGTGCCAGCAGCTTAGACCAAGATACGCAGTATTTT. It specifies CASSLDQDTQYF.

In this sample, this clone turned up many times. The V gene is TRBV20-1, the J gene TRBJ2-2; D might be TRBD2 (6 bases). With 8 bases removed from V and 6 bases from J, the gap between germline ends came to 7 bases. This CDR3 is 10 amino acids long. Germline V gene sequence: CDR1 DFQATT, CDR2 SNEGSKA (reference sequence). The CDR3 is CSLAPGELFF. The CDR3 DNA reads TGCAGTCTAGCGCCCGGGGAGCTGTTTTTT.

The J gene is TRBJ1-4, the V gene TRBV9, with D tentatively TRBD1 (5 bases). V was shortened by 5 bases and J by 6 bases, with 14 bases between the two germline ends. Looked up from germline, CDR1 is SGDLS and CDR2 is YYNGEE. The CDR3 has 14 amino acids. CDR3: CASSKGREDEKLFF. The DNA of the CDR3 is TGTGCCAGCAGTAAGGGGAGGGAGGATGAAAAACTGTTTTTT.

A word on this clone: The sample contains more than one DNA sequence encoding this CDR3. This chain connects TRBV7-6 to TRBJ2-1; TRBD2 is a possible D gene (7 bases). The germline V and J ends were trimmed by 1 base and 0 bases, with 13 bases remaining between them. The germline gives CDR1 SGHVS, CDR2 FNYEAQ. This CDR3 has 17 amino acids. CDR3 nucleotides: TGTGCCAGCAGCTTAGGCGGGGGCGGTAGCTCCTACAATGAGCAGTTCTTC. This sequence encodes CASSLGGGGSSYNEQFF.

The rearrangement joins TRBV7-3 to TRBJ2-5, with 10 nucleotides matching TRBD2. With 9 bases clipped from V and 5 bases from J, the junction kept 9 bases outside the gene matches. Germline V gene data show CDR1 as SGHTA and CDR2 as FQGTGA. CDR3 size: 14 residues. The DNA for the CDR3 is TGTGCCAGTTCCGGGACTAGCGAAGGGGAGACCCAGTACTTC. This gives the protein CASSGTSEGETQYF.

Concerning this clone: Only one base separates this from a far larger clonotype, so it likely reflects a read error. The rearrangement uses TRBV11-2 and TRBJ2-7; the D is unclear. With 1 base removed from V and 3 bases from J, the gap between germline ends came to 4 bases. This CDR3 is built from 12 residues. In germline, CDR1 is SGHAT, CDR2 FQNNGV. The CDR3, as DNA: TGTGCCAGCAGCTTAGCGGGCTACGAGCAGTACTTC. Residues: CASSLAGYEQYF.